This T cell receptor beta chain was sequenced in a study of CD8 T cells in ankylosing spondylitis listed by TCRdb under 2017. Looking at the study overall: The study set out to find disease-linked TCR variants by profiling T cell receptor beta repertoires in ankylosing spondylitis patients and healthy donors. Peripheral blood was sampled, and synovial fluid was additionally collected from ankylosing spondylitis patients. The full study cohort was made up of about 24 ankylosing spondylitis patients and some 100 healthy donors.

This clonotype came up many times. Its binding antigen is unknown. Within one base of it there is no much larger clone, and no base qualities were kept. The CDR3 starts with the cysteine, ends with the phenylalanine, and has 13 residues. The entry retains the CDR3 DNA only, 39 bases that are in frame from base 1. The germline V gene specifies SGHRS as CDR1 and YFSETQ as CDR2. The junction shows trimming of 1 base on V and 11 bases on J, plus 15 bases between the germline ends. Overall study results and their limits: The disease-linked clones were reported to be significantly enriched in matched synovial fluid samples from ankylosing spondylitis patients. Some TCR beta motif variants had previously been reported in synovial fluid and blood of reactive arthritis patients, which suggested common disease-initiation mechanisms. The disease-linked clones showed a CD8+ phenotype and occurred at relatively low frequencies in peripheral blood. A TCR beta motif of eight highly homologous amino acid variants appeared characteristic of blood from ankylosing spondylitis patients.

The sequencing machine was an Illumina HiSeq 2500. Quantitative 5'-RACE with molecular barcodes was the method used to prepare the TCR beta libraries. The authors processed their data as follows. A new computational method based on a probabilistic model of VDJ rearrangement was used to identify disease-linked TCR variants. TCRdb reworked the public reads: Q25 trimming with fastp, MiXCR clone assembly, productive beta chains retained. Rows merge per CDR3 protein into single entries with the most common DNA and genes. The V and J calls were determined by TCRdb, not by the authors. This sample holds more than 400,000 distinct CDR3 sequences; under 5.5% were observed only once. Jointly, the top ten make up approximately 3.5% of the sample.

The sequence was collected from a male donor with ankylosing spondylitis. This chain joins TRBV5-1 to TRBJ1-1, and TRBD1 may be the D gene, going by 6 matching bases. Sequenced sample: blood, either unsorted or a sorted T cell fraction (not recorded which). Here is the DNA: TGCGCCAGCAGCTTGCAGGGGAATTACGGGGCTTTCTTT. Its amino acids are CASSLQGNYGAFF.